The 7 T cell receptor beta chains below were found in one sample sequenced in a study of cytomegalovirus exposure and HLA in healthy donors. PCR was performed using 60 Vbeta and 13 Jbeta primers. This table comes from immunoSEQ multiplex PCR, and its TCRdb copy is limited to in-frame clones, with some not included. In all, the sample yields 49,000 or so clones. Specimen: PBMCs. These receptor sequences come from a man aged 40-49 years in good health and CMV-seropositive.

J is TRBJ1-1 and V is TRBV2, with D perhaps TRBD1 (6 bases). The V end lost 4 bases, the J end lost 7 bases, and 10 bases lay between the germline ends. The germline V gene encodes CDR1 SNHLY and CDR2 FYNNEI. The CDR3 extends over 12 amino acids. CDR3 coding DNA: TGTGCCAGCAGTGGGGGGCCTCTTGAAGCTTTCTTT. Its protein is CASSGGPLEAFF.

The rearrangement joins TRBV18 to TRBJ1-2; D gene ambiguous. Germline V CDR1 and CDR2: KGHSH, LQKENI. The CDR3 has 13 amino acids. V gave up 6 bases and J gave up 4 bases, with 12 bases separating them. The CDR3 region is CASSLEGPYGYTF. The CDR3 region has the DNA TGTGCCAGCTCCCTAGAGGGTCCCTATGGCTACACCTTC.

V and J are TRBV11-3 and TRBJ2-7, with 8 nucleotides matching TRBD2. This CDR3 is built from 14 residues. Germline CDR1 and CDR2: SGHNT and YENEEA. With V trimmed by 4 bases and J by 7 bases, 9 bases remained unmatched. CDR3 DNA: TGTGCCAGCAGCTCCCGGGGGGGGCTGGGGGAGCAGTACTTC. Translating gives CASSSRGGLGEQYF.

The genes are TRBV13 and TRBJ2-7; 11 positions agree with TRBD1. Per germline, CDR1 PRHDT and CDR2 FYEKMQ (reference sequence). This CDR3 spans 15 amino acids. The V gene end was trimmed by 5 bases and the J gene end by 2 bases; junction bases not matched to a gene: 5. The CDR3, as DNA: TGTGCCAGCAGCACCGGGACAGGGGGAACCTACGAGCAGTACTTC. Protein sequence: CASSTGTGGTYEQYF.

The gene calls are TRBV19 and TRBJ2-3; tentative D call: TRBD2 (6 bases). This CDR3 is built from 14 residues. Trimming stripped 4 bases from V and 3 bases from J, with 11 bases between. CDR1 is LNHDA, CDR2 SQIVND, per germline (reference sequence). CDR3 coding DNA: TGTGCCAGTAGTACTCGGGAGCCTACAGATACGCAGTATTTT. Its translation is CASSTREPTDTQYF.

The chain recombines TRBV11-2 with TRBJ1-6; D not resolved. Germline values: CDR1 SGHAT, CDR2 FQNNGV. The CDR3 is 12 amino acids. Deletions cut 3 bases from V and 7 bases from J, with 4 bases between. DNA for the CDR3: TGTGCCAGCAGCTTCCCGAATTCACCCCTCCACTTT. The encoded protein is CASSFPNSPLHF. Based on the CDR3 plus reference TRBV11-2 and TRBJ1-6, the full variable domain is EAGVAQSPRYKIIEKRQSVAFWCNPISGHATLYWYQQILGQGPKLLIQFQNNGVVDDSQLPKDRFSAERLKGVDSTLKIQPAKLEDSAVYLCASSFPNSPLHFGNGTRLTVT.

The V gene is TRBV28, the J gene TRBJ2-3, with D perhaps TRBD2 (6 bases). V was trimmed by 5 bases and J by 6 bases, leaving 18 bases between them. CDR3 length: 15 amino acids. Germline V gene data show CDR1 as MDHEN and CDR2 as SYDVKM. CDR3 loop: CASSPLSGPFDTQYF. CDR3 bases: TGTGCCAGCAGTCCCCTGAGCGGGCCCTTCGATACGCAGTATTTT. Using reference TRBV28 and TRBJ2-3 for the parts outside the CDR3, the full variable domain is DVKVTQSSRYLVKRTGEKVFLECVQDMDHENMFWYRQDPGLGLRLIYFSYDVKMKEKGDIPEGYSVSREKKERFSLILESASTNQTSMYLCASSPLSGPFDTQYFGPGTRLTVL.